The 15 T cell receptor beta chains in this list originate from one sample, sequenced in a study of beta chain features in type 1 diabetes. Overall study findings and caveats: The study found moderately but significantly shorter TCRB CDR3s in all four CD4+ subsets of Type 1 diabetes patients.

These receptors have no known antigen. TCRB transcripts that were expressed got sequenced, as all of the isolated RNA had been reverse transcribed. Assay: immunoSEQ multiplex PCR; the TCRdb copy retains only in-frame clones and omits some. This table holds almost 350,000 clones, 9.3% found once. Sequencing used central memory CD4+ T cells from blood. The receptors shown here come from a man younger than 40 with type 1 diabetes.

This chain connects TRBV12-5 to TRBJ2-5, with D possibly being TRBD2 (5 bases). The ends were cut back, 5 bases at V and 5 bases at J, with 18 bases in the middle. Germline CDR1 is LGHNT and CDR2 is FRNRAP. CDR3 length equals 15 residues. CDR3 sequence reads: CASGAASGPEETQYF. In DNA, the CDR3 is TGTGCTAGTGGTGCGGCCAGCGGTCCCGAGGAGACCCAGTACTTC. The variable domain in full, completed from reference TRBV12-5 and TRBJ2-5, reads DARVTQTPRHKVTEMGQEVTMRCQPILGHNTVFWYRQTMMQGLELLAYFRNRAPLDDSGMPKDRFSAEMPDATLATLKIQPSEPRDSAVYFCASGAASGPEETQYFGPGTRLLVL.

The V call is TRBV2, the J call TRBJ2-7; no firm D call. The CDR3 extends over 13 amino acids. V lost 6 bases to trimming and J lost 6 bases, with 15 bases between them. The germline CDR1 and CDR2 sequences are SNHLY and FYNNEI. The CDR3 is CASRDESWTEQYF. DNA for the CDR3: TGTGCCAGCAGGGACGAATCCTGGACCGAGCAGTACTTC.

This clone was counted a few times. The rearrangement links TRBV9 to TRBJ1-2, with D unresolved. The CDR3 is made up of 11 amino acids. Between the trimmed V and J ends, which lost 4 bases and 6 bases, there was a span of 7 bases. From germline, CDR1 is SGDLS and CDR2 YYNGEE. The CDR3, as DNA: TGTGCCAGCAGCCGAGGGAATGGCTACACCTTC. Translating it yields CASSRGNGYTF. The full variable domain, in which reference TRBV9 and TRBJ1-2 provide the parts outside the CDR3, is DSGVTQTPKHLITATGQRVTLRCSPRSGDLSVYWYQQSLDQGLQFLIQYYNGEERAKGNILERFSAQQFPDLHSELNLSSLELGDSALYFCASSRGNGYTFGSGTRLTVV.

This clone turned up a few times. This chain joins TRBV18 and TRBJ2-1; possibly TRBD2 for D (5 bases). Germline CDR1 KGHSH, CDR2 LQKENI. The V gene lost 0 bases and the J gene lost 5 bases, with 11 bases spanning the gap. The CDR3 runs 15 residues. CDR3 amino acids: CASSPPAGGDNEQFF. CDR3 coding DNA: TGTGCCAGCTCACCACCGGCGGGCGGAGACAATGAGCAGTTCTTC.

The chain links TRBV7-9 to TRBJ2-1; TRBD1 or TRBD2 may be the D gene (5 bases each). The CDR3 consists of 15 residues. The germline V gene has CDR1 SEHNR and CDR2 FQNEAQ (reference sequence). The V end was cut by 4 bases, the J end by 9 bases, with 19 bases between. The CDR3 region has the DNA TGTGCCAGCAGCTCTCAGGGAGTTACCCGAACTGAGCAGTTCTTC. Translated, it gives CASSSQGVTRTEQFF.

Only a few counts were recorded for this clone. The rearrangement uses TRBV2 and TRBJ2-7; maybe TRBD1 (6 bases). Germline assignment: CDR1 SNHLY and CDR2 FYNNEI. Trimming took 2 bases from V and 2 from J, leaving 13 bases between them. The CDR3 loop spans 15 amino acids. CDR3 in amino acids: CASSERDKATYEQYF. CDR3 in DNA: TGTGCCAGCAGTGAAAGGGACAAGGCGACCTACGAGCAGTACTTC.

In this sample, this clone turned up a few times. The rearrangement uses TRBV11-2 and TRBJ1-1; 9 bases map to TRBD1. CDR3 length: 15 residues. Germline V gene data show CDR1 as SGHAT and CDR2 as FQNNGV. The V and J ends lost 5 bases and 5 bases, in that order; junction bases with no gene match: 9. CDR3 in DNA: TGTGCCAGCAGCCCCCTCGGGACAGGGAGGACTGAAGCTTTCTTT. It translates to CASSPLGTGRTEAFF.

The chain couples TRBV4-1 to TRBJ2-3; the D gene could be TRBD1 or TRBD2 (5 bases each). The ends were cut back, 4 bases at V and 6 bases at J, with 17 bases in the middle. The germline gives CDR1 MGHRA, CDR2 YSYEKL. The CDR3 consists of 15 residues. This CDR3 reads CASSLRDAEDDTQYF. The CDR3 DNA is TGCGCCAGCAGCCTCCGGGACGCAGAGGACGATACGCAGTATTTT.

V usage is TRBV5-1 and J usage is TRBJ2-3, with 7 bases fitting TRBD2. The V and J ends lost 3 bases and 4 bases, in that order; junction bases with no gene match: 11. CDR1 is SGHRS, CDR2 YFSETQ, per germline. The CDR3 totals 16 residues. CDR3 region: CASSYSGTTDADTQYF. The CDR3, as DNA: TGCGCCAGCAGCTACTCCGGGACTACCGATGCAGATACGCAGTATTTT.

The chain recombines TRBV6-1 with TRBJ2-3; 8 positions match TRBD2. The CDR3 totals 14 residues. With V trimmed by 7 bases and J by 3 bases, 6 bases remained unmatched. The germline CDR1 and CDR2 sequences are MNHNS and SASEGT. The DNA of the CDR3 is TGTGCCAGCACGGGCGGGGGGCTGACAGATACGCAGTATTTT. Translation: CASTGGGLTDTQYF.

V gene TRBV7-2 combines with J gene TRBJ2-3; D gene ambiguous. Per germline, CDR1 SGHTA and CDR2 FQGNSA. CDR3 length: 14 residues. V lost 5 bases, J lost 0 bases, and 9 bases lay in between. The CDR3 loop is CASSPQHSTDTQYF. CDR3 DNA: TGTGCCAGCAGCCCGCAACATAGCACAGATACGCAGTATTTT.

This clone was seen more than once but under ten times. The chain has TRBV7-2 and TRBJ2-1, with TRBD2 matching over 9 bases. The CDR3 spans 15 residues. The V gene's germline CDR1 is SGHTA and CDR2 FQGNSA. After removal of 5 bases from V and 9 bases from J, the junction contained 11 bases not matched to a gene. For the CDR3, the DNA is TGTGCCAGCAGCCCTACCGGGACTAGCATCCGTGAGCAGTTCTTC. Its translation is CASSPTGTSIREQFF.

The chain recombines TRBV9 with TRBJ2-5, with 7 positions matching TRBD2. The ends lost 4 bases at V and 3 bases at J; junction bases unmatched: 12. The CDR3 sequence is 16 residues long. Germline CDR1 reads SGDLS; CDR2 reads YYNGEE. The CDR3 protein is CASSQRLGSGEETQYF. The CDR3 region has the DNA TGTGCCAGCAGCCAAAGATTGGGCAGCGGGGAAGAGACCCAGTACTTC.

Worth noting for this clone: The same CDR3 can be traced to other DNA sequences in this sample. The genes are TRBV10-3 and TRBJ2-5; D is undetermined. Germline CDR1 reads ENHRY; CDR2 reads SYGVKD. The CDR3 extends over 14 amino acids. V shed 0 bases and J shed 1 base, with 6 bases lying between them. This CDR3 is CAISESSRQETQYF. The CDR3 coding sequence is TGTGCCATCAGTGAGTCCTCTCGCCAAGAGACCCAGTACTTC.

In its sample, this clone was seen a few times. The chain recombines TRBV10-3 with TRBJ2-2; 9 bases agree with TRBD1. CDR3 size: 15 residues. Germline V gene sequence: CDR1 ENHRY, CDR2 SYGVKD. V lost 7 bases, J lost 7 bases, and 10 bases stayed unmatched. This chain's CDR3 is CAITYRDRDNGELFF. CDR3 in DNA: TGTGCCATCACCTACCGGGACAGGGACAACGGGGAGCTGTTTTTT.